This TCR beta chain stems from a study of response to subunit inactivated influenza vaccine. This clonotype was seen ten or more times. TCRdb reprocessed the RT-PCR reads with MiXCR, giving one entry per CDR3 protein. Here the sample spans 500,000 to 600,000 distinct CDR3 sequences, less than 8% being singletons. The CDR3 spans 13 residues. V was clipped by 1 base and J by 8 bases, with 11 bases between them. Germline V gives CDR1 MNHNY, CDR2 SVGAGI (reference sequence). The receptor's source is a man aged 50 to 75 who received an inactivated influenza vaccine. The rearrangement uses TRBV6-6 and TRBJ1-2; possibly TRBD1 for D (6 bases). Sequencing was performed on PBMCs from blood, taken less than 30 months after vaccination. DNA of the CDR3: TGTGCCAGCAGTTACTATGGGGGGCTCGGCTACACCTTC. This gives the protein CASSYYGGLGYTF.